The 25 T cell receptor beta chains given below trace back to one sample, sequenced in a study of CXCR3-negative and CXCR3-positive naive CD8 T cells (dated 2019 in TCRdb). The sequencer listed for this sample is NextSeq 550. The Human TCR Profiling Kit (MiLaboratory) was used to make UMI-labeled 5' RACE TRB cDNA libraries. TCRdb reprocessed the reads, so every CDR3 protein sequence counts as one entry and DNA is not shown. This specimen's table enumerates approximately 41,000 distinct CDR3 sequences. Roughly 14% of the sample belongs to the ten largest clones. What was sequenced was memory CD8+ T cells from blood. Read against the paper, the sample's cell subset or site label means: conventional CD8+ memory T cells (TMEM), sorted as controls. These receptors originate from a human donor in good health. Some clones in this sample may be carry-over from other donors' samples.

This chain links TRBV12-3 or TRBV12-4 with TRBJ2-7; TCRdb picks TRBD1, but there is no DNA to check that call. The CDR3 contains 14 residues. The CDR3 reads CARWGGTETYEQYF.

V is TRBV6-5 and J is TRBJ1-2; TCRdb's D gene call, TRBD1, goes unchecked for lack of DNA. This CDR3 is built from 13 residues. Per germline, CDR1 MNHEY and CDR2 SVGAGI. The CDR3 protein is CASSYAGADGYTF.

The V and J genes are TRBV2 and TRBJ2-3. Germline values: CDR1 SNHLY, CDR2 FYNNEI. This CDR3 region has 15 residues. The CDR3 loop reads CASFDRLDSTDTQYF.

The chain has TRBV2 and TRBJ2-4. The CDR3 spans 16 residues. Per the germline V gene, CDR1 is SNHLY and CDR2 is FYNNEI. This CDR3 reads CASSEALGLAKNIQYF.

Here the CDR3 reads CSVSPSDSPYEQYF. The chain recombines TRBV29-1 with TRBJ2-7; the TRBD1 assignment by TCRdb is unverifiable without DNA. The CDR3 is made up of 14 amino acids. Germline-derived CDR1 and CDR2 are SQVTM and ANQGSEA.

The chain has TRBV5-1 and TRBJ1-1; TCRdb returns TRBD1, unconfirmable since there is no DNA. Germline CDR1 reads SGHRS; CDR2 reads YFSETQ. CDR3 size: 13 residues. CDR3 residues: CASSWEGDTEAFF.

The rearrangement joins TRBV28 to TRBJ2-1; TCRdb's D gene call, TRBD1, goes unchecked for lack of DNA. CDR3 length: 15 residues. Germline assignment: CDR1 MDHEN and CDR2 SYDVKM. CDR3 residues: CASSHRDSPYNEQFF.

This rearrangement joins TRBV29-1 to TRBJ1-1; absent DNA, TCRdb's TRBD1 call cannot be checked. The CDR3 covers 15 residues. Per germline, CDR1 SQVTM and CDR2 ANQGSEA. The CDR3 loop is CSVIGTARLNTEAFF. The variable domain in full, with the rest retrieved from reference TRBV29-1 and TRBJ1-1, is SAVISQKPSRDICQRGTSLTIQCQVDSQVTMMFWYRQQPGQSLTLIATANQGSEATYESGFVIDKFPISRPNLTFSTLTVSNMSPEDSSIYLCSVIGTARLNTEAFFGQGTRLTVV.

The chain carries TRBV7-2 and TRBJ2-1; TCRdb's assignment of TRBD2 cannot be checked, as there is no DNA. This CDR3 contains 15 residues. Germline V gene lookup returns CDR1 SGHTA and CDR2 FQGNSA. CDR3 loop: CASSHRTSGRVEQFF.

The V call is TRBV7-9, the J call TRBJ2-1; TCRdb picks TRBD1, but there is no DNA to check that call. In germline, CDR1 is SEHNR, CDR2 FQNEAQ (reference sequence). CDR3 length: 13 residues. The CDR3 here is CASSQGLYNEQFF.

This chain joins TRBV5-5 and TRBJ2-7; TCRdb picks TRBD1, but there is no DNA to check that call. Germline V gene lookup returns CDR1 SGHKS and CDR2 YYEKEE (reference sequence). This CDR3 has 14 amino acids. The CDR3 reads CASSPGQGIYEQYF.

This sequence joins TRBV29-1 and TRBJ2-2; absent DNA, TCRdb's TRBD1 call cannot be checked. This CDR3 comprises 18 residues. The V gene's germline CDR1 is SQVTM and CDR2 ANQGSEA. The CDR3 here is CSVERRGDVTSNTGELFF.

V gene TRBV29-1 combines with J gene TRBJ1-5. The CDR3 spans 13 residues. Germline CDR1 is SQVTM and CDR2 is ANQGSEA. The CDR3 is CSVQGDAGQPQHF.

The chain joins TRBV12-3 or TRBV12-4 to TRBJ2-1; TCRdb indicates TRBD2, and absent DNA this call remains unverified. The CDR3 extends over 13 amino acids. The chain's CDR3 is CASGTNPIDEQFF.

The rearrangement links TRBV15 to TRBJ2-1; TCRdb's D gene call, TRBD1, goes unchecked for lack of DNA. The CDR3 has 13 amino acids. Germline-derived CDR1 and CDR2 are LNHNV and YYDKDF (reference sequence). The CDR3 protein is CATSGQTYNEQFF.

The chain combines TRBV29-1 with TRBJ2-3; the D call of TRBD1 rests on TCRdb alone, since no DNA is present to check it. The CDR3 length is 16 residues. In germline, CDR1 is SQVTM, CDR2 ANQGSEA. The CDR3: CSVGRGQGNYTDTQYF.

The CDR3: CASTSHQGGGSEKLFF. The chain links TRBV27 to TRBJ1-4. CDR1 is MNHEY and CDR2 is SMNVEV in the germline V gene (reference sequence). The CDR3 is 16 amino acids.

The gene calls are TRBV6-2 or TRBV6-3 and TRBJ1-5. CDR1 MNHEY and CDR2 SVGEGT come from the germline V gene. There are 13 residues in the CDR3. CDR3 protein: CASSFYSNQPQHF.

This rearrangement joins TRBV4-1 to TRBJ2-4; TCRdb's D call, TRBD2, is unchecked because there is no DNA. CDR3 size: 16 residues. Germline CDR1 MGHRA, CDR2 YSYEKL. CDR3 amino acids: CASSQLQAPLKNIQYF.

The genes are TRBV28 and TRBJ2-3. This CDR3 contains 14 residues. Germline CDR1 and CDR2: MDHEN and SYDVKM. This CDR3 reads CASSFEVYTDTQYF.

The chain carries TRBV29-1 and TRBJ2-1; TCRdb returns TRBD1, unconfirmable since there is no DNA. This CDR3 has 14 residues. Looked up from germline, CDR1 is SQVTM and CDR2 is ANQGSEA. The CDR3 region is CSVARQALVNEQFF.

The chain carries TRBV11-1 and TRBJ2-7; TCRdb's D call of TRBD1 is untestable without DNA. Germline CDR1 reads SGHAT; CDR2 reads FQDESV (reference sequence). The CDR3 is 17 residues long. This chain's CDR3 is CASSLAGFGTGGYEQYF.

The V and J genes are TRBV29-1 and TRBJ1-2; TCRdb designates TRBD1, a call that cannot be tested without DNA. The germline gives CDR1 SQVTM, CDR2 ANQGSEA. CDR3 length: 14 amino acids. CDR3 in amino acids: CSVDKTSGDYGYTF.

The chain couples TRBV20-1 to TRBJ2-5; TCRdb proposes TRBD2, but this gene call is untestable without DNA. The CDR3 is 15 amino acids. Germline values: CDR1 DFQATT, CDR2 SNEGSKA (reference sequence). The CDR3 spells CSARASELDLETQYF.

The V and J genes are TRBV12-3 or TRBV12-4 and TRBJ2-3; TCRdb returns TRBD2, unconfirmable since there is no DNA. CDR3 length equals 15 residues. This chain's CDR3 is CASSQKRGGTDTQYF.